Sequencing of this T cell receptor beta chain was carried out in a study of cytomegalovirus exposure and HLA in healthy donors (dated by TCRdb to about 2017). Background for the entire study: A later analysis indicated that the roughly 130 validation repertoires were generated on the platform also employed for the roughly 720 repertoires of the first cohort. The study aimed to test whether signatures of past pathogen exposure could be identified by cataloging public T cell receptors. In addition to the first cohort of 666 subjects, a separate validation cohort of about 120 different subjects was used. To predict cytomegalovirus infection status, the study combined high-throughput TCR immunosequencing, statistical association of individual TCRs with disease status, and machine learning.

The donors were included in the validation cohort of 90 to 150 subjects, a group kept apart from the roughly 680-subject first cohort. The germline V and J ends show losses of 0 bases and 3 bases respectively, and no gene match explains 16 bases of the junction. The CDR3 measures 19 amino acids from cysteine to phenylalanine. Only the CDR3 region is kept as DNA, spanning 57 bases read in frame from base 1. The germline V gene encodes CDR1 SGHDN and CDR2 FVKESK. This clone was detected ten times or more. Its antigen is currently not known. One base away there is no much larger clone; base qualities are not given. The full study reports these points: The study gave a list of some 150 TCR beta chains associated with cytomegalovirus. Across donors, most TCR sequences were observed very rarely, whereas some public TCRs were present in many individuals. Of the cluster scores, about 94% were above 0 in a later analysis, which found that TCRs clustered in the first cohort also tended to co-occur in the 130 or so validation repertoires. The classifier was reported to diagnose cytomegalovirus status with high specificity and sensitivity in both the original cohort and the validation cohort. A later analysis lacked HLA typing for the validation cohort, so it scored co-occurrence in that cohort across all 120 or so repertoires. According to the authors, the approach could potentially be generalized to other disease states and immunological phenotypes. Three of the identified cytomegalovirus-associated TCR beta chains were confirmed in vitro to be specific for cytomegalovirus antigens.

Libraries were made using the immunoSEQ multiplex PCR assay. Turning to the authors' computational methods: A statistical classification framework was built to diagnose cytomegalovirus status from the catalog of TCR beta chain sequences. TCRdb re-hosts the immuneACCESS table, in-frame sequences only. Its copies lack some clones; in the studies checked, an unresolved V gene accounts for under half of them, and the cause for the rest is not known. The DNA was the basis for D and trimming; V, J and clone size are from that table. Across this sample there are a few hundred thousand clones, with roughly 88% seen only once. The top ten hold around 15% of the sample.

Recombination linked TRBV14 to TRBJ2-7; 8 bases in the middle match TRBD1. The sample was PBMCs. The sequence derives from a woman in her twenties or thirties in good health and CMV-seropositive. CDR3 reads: CASSQDREGSRGRVYEQYF. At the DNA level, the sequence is TGTGCCAGCAGCCAAGATAGAGAGGGGAGCAGGGGGCGCGTCTACGAGCAGTACTTC.